This entry is about one TCR beta chain. The clone's antigen remains unknown. No qualities accompany the bases; no much larger clone lies one base away. Other DNA sequences of this sample code for an identical CDR3. This entry comes from a study of shared clonotypes between healthy human individuals (TCRdb year 2020). Regarding the complete study: The cohort comprised two women and three men aged 18 to 49 years. Each donor's leukapheresis produced roughly between about 0.8 and 8.9 billion PBMCs. To estimate repertoire size and how much clonotypes are shared between individuals, the study performed deep sequencing of blood TCR repertoires from a few healthy adults. To increase sequencing depth and limit assay-specific biases, different laboratories used diverse techniques to prepare libraries and sequence TCR repertoires. For each donor, CD4 naive and CD4 memory were each given three plates, CD8 naive was given two plates, and CD8 memory was given one plate.

Relative to germline, V is missing 5 bases and J is missing 0 bases, with 3 bases of the junction outside any gene match. From the cysteine through the phenylalanine, the CDR3 covers 14 amino acids. The entry retains the CDR3 DNA only, 42 bases that are in frame from base 1. CDR1 is given as MDHEN and CDR2 as SYDVKM, both from the germline V gene. TCR CDR3 regions were amplified from genomic DNA by multiplex PCR using the deep immunoSEQ assay. Extracted genomic DNA from each cell subset was distributed evenly across all wells of several immunoSEQ 96-well plates, and each plate was treated as a replicate. For sorted subsets, roughly 0.2 ug genomic DNA, equal to about 30,000 T cell genomes, was loaded into each replicate PCR. Purified libraries were measured with a Qubit 3.0 fluorometer, size-checked on a Bioanalyzer 2100, and measured again with the KAPA Library Quantification kit. Each immunoSEQ 96-well plate was sequenced on its own single-read 150-cycle Illumina NextSeq 550 flow cell. On the authors' methods: Because the immunoSEQ output held only junctional sequences and lacked quality scores, the filtering could not match the filtering applied to full-length reads. Sequences were annotated with PyIR, a Python wrapper for IgBLAST v1.9, using IMGT germline references to assign V/J genes and CDR3. Reads were removed for weak V/J assignments (E-value above 1e-6), missing CDR3, stop codons, out-of-frame junctions, or ambiguous translated residues. A V3J clonotype was defined by an identical inferred V gene, J gene, and CDR3 amino acid sequence. Percentage overlap between repertoires was calculated by dividing the number of shared unique clonotypes by the size of the smaller repertoire. RTK rarefaction, the Chao1 estimator, and Recon v2.1 estimates of unobserved clonotypes were used to assess repertoire richness. Generation probabilities were computed with OLGA for all TCRbeta clonotypes obtained by the gDNA method from several donors. TCRdb mirrors the immuneACCESS table, restricted to in-frame sequences. Some clones are absent from its copies; in checked studies, under half trace to an unresolved V gene, and the reason for the others is unknown. The V and J calls and clone size were taken over from that table, and D and trimming were inferred from the DNA. This sample gives more than 2 million clones in total; around 93% of them show up just once. The ten largest account for less than 2% of the sample.

CD8 naive samples were obtained by positive selection for CCR7 among CD45RO-negative cells, yielding a CD45RA+CCR7+ population from which TemRA cells were excluded. The donors were healthy, HIV-negative adults who had no recently reported acute infections or vaccinations. All donors were Caucasian adults living in Nashville, Tennessee, USA. Blood was collected by leukapheresis, and PBMCs were isolated by Ficoll-Histopaque density gradient centrifugation and then cryopreserved in liquid nitrogen vapor phase. Purity and quantity of every magnetically sorted T cell population were checked by analytical flow cytometry. Each sorted fraction had its genomic DNA isolated and then quantified by UV absorbance on a Nanodrop 2000c. What the authors observed across the whole study: Sampling was restricted to blood, and TCR repertoires in tissues likely differ from the TCR repertoires found in blood. Because the study included only a small number of donors, the genetic and exposure-history diversity represented was limited. When several donors were compared, the shared fraction of clonotypes was 5% to 6.5% for naive CD4, about 4% for naive CD8, 2% to 2.5% for memory CD4, and 0.35% to 0.5% for memory CD8. Larger estimated clonotype richness was generally found for naive subsets than for memory subsets. Clonotypes shared by all four sorted-subset donors showed higher generation probabilities than non-shared clonotypes. Pairwise subsampling led to the expectation that sequencing depth would affect the degree of clonotype sharing among donors. Rarefaction of sorted-subset datasets indicated incomplete sequencing despite the large sequencing depth.

The origin of this receptor is a man in his late teens or twenties in good health. Some clones in this sample may be carry-over from other donors' samples. The sequenced material came from naive CD8+ T cells from PBMCs. The cell subset or site label of this sample denotes: CD45RA+CCR7+. The chain is made from TRBV28 and TRBJ1-1; 7 central nucleotides agree with TRBD1. The DNA sequence reads TGTGCCAGCAGTCCGACAGGGATGAACACTGAAGCTTTCTTT. It encodes CASSPTGMNTEAFF.